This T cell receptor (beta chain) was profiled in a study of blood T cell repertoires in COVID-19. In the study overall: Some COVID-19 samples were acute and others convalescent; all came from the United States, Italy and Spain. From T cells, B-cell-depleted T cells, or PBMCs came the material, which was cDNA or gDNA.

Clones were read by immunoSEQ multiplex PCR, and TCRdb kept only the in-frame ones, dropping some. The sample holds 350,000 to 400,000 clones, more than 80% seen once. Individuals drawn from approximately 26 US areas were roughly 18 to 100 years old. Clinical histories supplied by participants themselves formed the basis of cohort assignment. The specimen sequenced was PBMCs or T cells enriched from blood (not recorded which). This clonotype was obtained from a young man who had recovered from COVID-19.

CDR3: CAWSPTDRGFTDTQYF. DNA for the CDR3: TGTGCCTGGAGTCCAACGGACAGGGGTTTCACAGATACGCAGTATTTT. The chain recombines TRBV30 with TRBJ2-3; 9 bases match TRBD1. V trimming: 2 bases; J trimming: 2 bases; junction bases outside the gene matches: 8. The CDR3 covers 16 residues. Germline V gene data show CDR1 as GTSNPN and CDR2 as SVGIG (reference sequence).